This entry lists 12 T cell receptor beta chains sequenced from one sample in a study of CXCR3-negative and CXCR3-positive naive CD8 T cells. Via 5' RACE with UMI labels, TRB cDNA libraries were prepared. TCRdb derives one entry per CDR3 protein from the 5' RACE reads, leaving out DNA. Seen in this sample are roughly 45,000 distinct CDR3 sequences; the ten most common clones hold 2.5%. Material for sequencing was naive CXCR3- CD8+ T cells from blood. As for subset: CD45RO-CCR7+CD27+CD95- naive CD8+ T cells lacking CXCR3 (TNR3-). The receptor set was obtained from a human donor in good health. Some clones in this sample may be carry-over from other donors' samples.

This chain's CDR3 is CASSPGQGDTGELFF. This sequence joins TRBV6-2 or TRBV6-3 and TRBJ2-2; lacking DNA, the TRBD1 call made by TCRdb goes unchecked. The CDR3 totals 15 residues. CDR1 is MNHEY, CDR2 SVGEGT, per germline.

The chain employs TRBV29-1 and TRBJ2-3; checking the TCRdb D call of TRBD2 is not possible without DNA. The V gene's germline CDR1 is SQVTM and CDR2 ANQGSEA. This CDR3 region has 12 residues. The chain's CDR3 is CSSGGGADTQYF.

The V and J genes are TRBV29-1 and TRBJ2-1; without DNA, the TCRdb call of TRBD2 cannot be checked. Germline loops: CDR1 SQVTM, CDR2 ANQGSEA. The CDR3 runs to 13 residues. The CDR3 reads CSVEEGDGSRQVF.

The chain uses TRBV20-1 and TRBJ2-1. Germline CDR1 is DFQATT and CDR2 is SNEGSKA (reference sequence). The CDR3 runs to 18 residues. CDR3 in amino acids: CSARFGYGAGGSYNEQFF.

The chain joins TRBV6-5 to TRBJ2-1. The CDR3 runs 15 residues. Germline V gene data show CDR1 as MNHEY and CDR2 as SVGAGI. The CDR3 is CASSYQTGVHNEQFF.

V gene TRBV28 combines with J gene TRBJ2-3. Germline-derived CDR1 and CDR2 are MDHEN and SYDVKM. This CDR3 spans 13 amino acids. The CDR3: CASSFSGADTQYF.

The chain combines TRBV7-9 with TRBJ2-1; TCRdb gives TRBD2 as the D gene, but with no DNA this cannot be confirmed. The CDR3 runs to 14 residues. Germline V gives CDR1 SEHNR, CDR2 FQNEAQ (reference sequence). The CDR3 protein is CASRELAGVYEQFF.

The chain joins TRBV27 to TRBJ1-5. CDR1 is MNHEY, CDR2 SMNVEV, per germline (reference sequence). The CDR3 has 15 residues. The CDR3 loop reads CASSFGVSGNQPQHF.

The chain recombines TRBV29-1 with TRBJ2-7; TCRdb calls TRBD1, which cannot be checked without DNA. CDR1 and CDR2 from the germline V gene are SQVTM and ANQGSEA. The CDR3 loop spans 11 amino acids. The chain's CDR3 is CSGTGDHEQYF.

The rearrangement joins TRBV7-3 to TRBJ2-5; TCRdb designates TRBD2, a call that cannot be tested without DNA. The length of the CDR3 is 16 residues. Looked up from germline, CDR1 is SGHTA and CDR2 is FQGTGA. The CDR3 region is CASSPGLVPQQETQYF. The full variable domain, in which reference TRBV7-3 and TRBJ2-5 provide the parts outside the CDR3, is GAGVSQTPSNKVTEKGKYVELRCDPISGHTALYWYRQSLGQGPEFLIYFQGTGAADDSGLPNDRFFAVRPEGSVSTLKIQRTERGDSAVYLCASSPGLVPQQETQYFGPGTRLLVL.

V usage is TRBV28 and J usage is TRBJ2-7; TCRdb's D call of TRBD1 is untestable without DNA. Germline V CDR1 and CDR2: MDHEN, SYDVKM. The CDR3 totals 16 residues. This CDR3 reads CASSFPSQGGSYEQYF.

The chain employs TRBV7-9 and TRBJ1-2; as DNA is missing, the TRBD1 call by TCRdb cannot be tested. This CDR3 contains 19 residues. Per germline, CDR1 SEHNR and CDR2 FQNEAQ (reference sequence). This CDR3 reads CASSLEDFRGHQQEYGYTF. Complete variable domain (other parts from reference TRBV7-9 and TRBJ1-2): DTGVSQNPRHKITKRGQNVTFRCDPISEHNRLYWYRQTLGQGPEFLTYFQNEAQLEKSRLLSDRFSAERPKGSFSTLEIQRTEQGDSAMYLCASSLEDFRGHQQEYGYTFGSGTRLTVV.